This T cell receptor (beta chain) derives from a study of lymphopenia after photon versus proton radiotherapy. Clones were read by immunoSEQ multiplex PCR, and TCRdb kept only the in-frame ones, dropping some. Here the sample spans about 5,000 clones, more than 75% being singletons. CDR1 and CDR2 from the germline V gene are MDHEN and SYDVKM. The CDR3 consists of 14 residues. V trimming: 8 bases; J trimming: 4 bases; junction bases outside the gene matches: 5. Worth noting for this clone: Antigen specificity is unknown.

Study-wide points: Photon-treated patients lost naive T cells and TCR diversity; proton-treated stayed stable. Survival link was tested only in deceased patients; proton benefit remains a possibility.

The receptor's source is a man between 25 and 39 years old with gastric cancer. Source: peripheral blood, taken from a patient treated with photon-based radiotherapy. The chain uses TRBV28 and TRBJ2-1; 10 nucleotides match TRBD2. The CDR3 nucleotides read TGTGCCAGCCAACTAGCGGGATTTTACAATGAGCAGTTCTTC. Protein: CASQLAGFYNEQFF.